This T cell receptor (beta chain) was retrieved from a study of T-cell memory formation after mild COVID-19. MiXCR was run by TCRdb on the 5' RACE reads, yielding one entry per CDR3 protein. The repertoire has more than 400,000 distinct CDR3 sequences, 15% to 20% of them found once; the top ten carry 9% to 15%. Germline V gene data show CDR1 as SGHKS and CDR2 as YYEKEE (reference sequence). This CDR3 spans 14 amino acids. V was pared by 4 bases and J by 2 bases, with 10 bases between. Sequencing was carried out using PBMCs or a T cell subset sorted from them (not recorded which). This TCR came from an adult woman who had mild COVID-19 (a few samples of this study predate the infection). Cell type and time point are not known. The chain links TRBV5-5 to TRBJ1-5, with D perhaps matching TRBD1 (5 bases). CDR3 residues: CASSPRVGNQPQHF. As DNA, the CDR3 is TGTGCCAGCAGCCCCAGGGTTGGCAATCAGCCCCAGCATTTT.